This T cell receptor beta chain appears in the sequencing data of a study of response to subunit inactivated influenza vaccine. CDR1 is MDHEN, CDR2 SYDVKM, per germline. The CDR3 totals 13 residues. The V end lost 4 bases, the J end lost 9 bases, and 13 bases lay between the germline ends. Only a few counts were recorded for this clonotype. Via MiXCR, TCRdb re-called the RT-PCR reads, giving one row per CDR3 protein. The sample holds 500,000 to 600,000 distinct CDR3 sequences; around 15% are singletons and the top ten take 8.5% to 14%. The chain combines TRBV28 with TRBJ1-5; unclear D gene. The TCR was taken from a man between 50 and 59 years old who received an inactivated influenza vaccine. The sequencing here drew on PBMCs from blood, taken 11 to 12 days after vaccination. CDR3 DNA: TGTGCCAGCAGTTATAAGGGCCGAGGGCCCCAGCATTTT. Amino acids: CASSYKGRGPQHF.